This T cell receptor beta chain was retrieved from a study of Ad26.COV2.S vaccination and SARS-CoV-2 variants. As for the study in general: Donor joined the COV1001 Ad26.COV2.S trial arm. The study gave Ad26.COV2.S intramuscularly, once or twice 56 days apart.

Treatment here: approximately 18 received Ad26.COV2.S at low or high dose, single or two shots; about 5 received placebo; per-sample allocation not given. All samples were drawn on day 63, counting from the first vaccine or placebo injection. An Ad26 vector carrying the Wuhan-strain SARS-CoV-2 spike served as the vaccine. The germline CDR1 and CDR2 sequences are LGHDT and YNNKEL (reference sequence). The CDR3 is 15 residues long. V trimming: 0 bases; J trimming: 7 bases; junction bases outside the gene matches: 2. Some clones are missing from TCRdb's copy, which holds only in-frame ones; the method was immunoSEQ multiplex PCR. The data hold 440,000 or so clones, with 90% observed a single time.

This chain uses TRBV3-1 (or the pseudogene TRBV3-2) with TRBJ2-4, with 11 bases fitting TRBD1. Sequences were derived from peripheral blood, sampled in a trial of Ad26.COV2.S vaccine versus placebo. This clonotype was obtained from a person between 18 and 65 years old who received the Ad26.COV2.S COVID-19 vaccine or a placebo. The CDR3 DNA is TGTGCCAGCAGCCAAGATGGGGACAGGGGGAACATTCAGTACTTC. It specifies CASSQDGDRGNIQYF.